This is a list of T cell receptor beta chains from one sample in a study of T cell responses to AZD1222 COVID-19 vaccine. Measured with immunoSEQ multiplex PCR; TCRdb has only the in-frame clones, and not every one. This sample yields fewer than 200,000 clones, of which about 88% are seen a single time; roughly 26% belongs to the top ten. The material sequenced was peripheral blood, taken 28 days after the second AZD1222 dose. The receptors come from an adult who received the AZD1222 COVID-19 vaccine. The CDR3 runs from the conserved cysteine through the conserved F or W. Each record gives: J gene, V gene, D gene, CDR3 protein. A D gene is named only where the DNA matches it firmly.

>TRBJ2-1|TRBV19|TRBD2
CASSIGLADYNEQFF
>TRBJ2-1|TRBV3-1/TRBV3-2|TRBD2
CASSQSSGSSYNEQFF
>TRBJ1-6|TRBV10-2|TRBD1
CASSDRGNSPLHF
>TRBJ2-7|TRBV7-3|NA
CASSPRANYEQYF
>TRBJ2-7|TRBV28|NA
CASTLQMGYEQYF
>TRBJ2-7|TRBV28|NA
CASSPGGAGYEQYF
>TRBJ2-5|TRBV29-1|TRBD1
CSSSRSGGETQYF
>TRBJ2-1|TRBV7-2|TRBD2
CASSLASSGSLGNEQFF
>TRBJ2-1|TRBV19|NA
CASSIVFRGEQFF
>TRBJ2-1|TRBV6-5|NA
CASSYLAGAYNEQFF
>TRBJ2-7|TRBV28|NA
CASTRKSYEQYF
>TRBJ2-1|TRBV7-3|NA
CASSLEAYNEQFF
>TRBJ1-1|TRBV18|NA
CASSPPNPPTEAFF
>TRBJ2-7|TRBV6-2/TRBV6-3|NA
CASSDPGNEQYF
>TRBJ1-4|TRBV7-8|TRBD1
CASSLRTGGASWEKLFF
>TRBJ1-2|TRBV4-3|NA
CASSQTPPGVYGYTF
>TRBJ2-7|TRBV19|NA
CASSTYWEGAYEQYF
>TRBJ1-2|TRBV4-2|NA
CASSQDLPGGAGYTF
>TRBJ2-5|TRBV2|TRBD2
CASLYRAGVETQYF
>TRBJ2-5|TRBV2|NA
CASLSPETIQETQYF
>TRBJ1-1|TRBV5-1|NA
CASSLKTSDTEAFF
>TRBJ1-1|TRBV28|NA
CASSLYLMLNTEAFF
>TRBJ2-2|TRBV9|TRBD1
CASSATQGVGELFF
>TRBJ1-6|TRBV11-2|NA
CASSLGPGGLNSPLHF
>TRBJ1-1|TRBV21-1|NA
CASSKGGPLAFF
>TRBJ2-1|TRBV7-2|NA
CASSPAIGTYNEQFF
>TRBJ2-2|TRBV5-1|TRBD2
CASSWDSGTVTGELFF